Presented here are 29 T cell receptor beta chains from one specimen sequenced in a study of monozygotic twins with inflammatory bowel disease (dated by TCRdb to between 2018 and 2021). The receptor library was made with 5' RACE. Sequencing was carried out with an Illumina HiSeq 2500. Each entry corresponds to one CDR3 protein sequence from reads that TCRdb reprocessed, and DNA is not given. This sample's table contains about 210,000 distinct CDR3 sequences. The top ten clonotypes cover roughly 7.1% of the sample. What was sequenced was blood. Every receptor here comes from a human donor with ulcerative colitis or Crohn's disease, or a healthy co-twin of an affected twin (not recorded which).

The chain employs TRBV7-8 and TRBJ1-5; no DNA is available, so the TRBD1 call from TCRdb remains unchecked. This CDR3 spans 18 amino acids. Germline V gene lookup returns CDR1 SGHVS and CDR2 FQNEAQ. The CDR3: CASSPRTGTRGSNQPQHF.

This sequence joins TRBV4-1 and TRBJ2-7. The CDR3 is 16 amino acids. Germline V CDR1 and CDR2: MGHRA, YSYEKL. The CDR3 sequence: CASSQVLGHVAYEQYF.

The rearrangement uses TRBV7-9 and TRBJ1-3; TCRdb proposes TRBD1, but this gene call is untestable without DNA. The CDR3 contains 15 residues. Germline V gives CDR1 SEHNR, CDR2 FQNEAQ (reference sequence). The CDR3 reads CASSPPFRVGNTIYF.

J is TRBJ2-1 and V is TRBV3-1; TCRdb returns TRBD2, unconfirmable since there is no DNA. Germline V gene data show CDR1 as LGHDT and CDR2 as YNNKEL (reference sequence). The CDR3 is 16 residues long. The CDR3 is CASTFLAGGPGNEQFF.

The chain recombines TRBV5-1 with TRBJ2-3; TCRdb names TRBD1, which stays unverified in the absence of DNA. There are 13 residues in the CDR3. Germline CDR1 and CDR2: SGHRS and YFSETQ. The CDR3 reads CASTGAGTDTQYF.

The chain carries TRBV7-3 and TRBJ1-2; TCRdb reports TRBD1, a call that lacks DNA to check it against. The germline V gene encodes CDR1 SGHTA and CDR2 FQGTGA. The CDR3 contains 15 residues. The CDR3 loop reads CASSPSGQKVAGYTF. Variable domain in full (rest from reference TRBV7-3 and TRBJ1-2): GAGVSQTPSNKVTEKGKYVELRCDPISGHTALYWYRQSLGQGPEFLIYFQGTGAADDSGLPNDRFFAVRPEGSVSTLKIQRTERGDSAVYLCASSPSGQKVAGYTFGSGTRLTVV.

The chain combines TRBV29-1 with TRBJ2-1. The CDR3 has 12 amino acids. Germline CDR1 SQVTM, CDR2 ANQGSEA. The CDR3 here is CSVDSSRNEQFF.

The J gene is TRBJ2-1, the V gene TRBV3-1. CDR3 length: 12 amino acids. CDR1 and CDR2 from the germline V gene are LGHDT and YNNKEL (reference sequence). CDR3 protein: CASSPTRDEQFF.

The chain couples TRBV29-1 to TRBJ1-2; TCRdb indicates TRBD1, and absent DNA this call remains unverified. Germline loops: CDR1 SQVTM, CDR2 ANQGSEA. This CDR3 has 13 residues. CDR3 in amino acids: CSVERTGVYGYTF. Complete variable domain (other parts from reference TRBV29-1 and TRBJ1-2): SAVISQKPSRDICQRGTSLTIQCQVDSQVTMMFWYRQQPGQSLTLIATANQGSEATYESGFVIDKFPISRPNLTFSTLTVSNMSPEDSSIYLCSVERTGVYGYTFGSGTRLTVV.

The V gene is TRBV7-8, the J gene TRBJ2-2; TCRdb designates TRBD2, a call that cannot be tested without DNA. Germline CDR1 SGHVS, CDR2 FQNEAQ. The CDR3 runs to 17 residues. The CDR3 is CASSLMRAGPNTGELFF.

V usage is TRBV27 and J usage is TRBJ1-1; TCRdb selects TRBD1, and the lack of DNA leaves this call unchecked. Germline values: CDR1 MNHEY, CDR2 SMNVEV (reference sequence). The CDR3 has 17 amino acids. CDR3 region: CASSPTPTGLLNTEAFF.

CDR3 residues: CASSLEAGSLGGIQYF. The chain joins TRBV5-6 to TRBJ2-4; TCRdb gives TRBD1 as the D gene, but with no DNA this cannot be confirmed. CDR3 size: 16 residues. Looked up from germline, CDR1 is SGHDT and CDR2 is YYEEEE.

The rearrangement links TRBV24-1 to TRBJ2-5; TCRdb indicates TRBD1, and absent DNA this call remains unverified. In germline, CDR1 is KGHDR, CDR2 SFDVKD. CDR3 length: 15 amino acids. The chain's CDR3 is CATSDPSGATKTQYF.

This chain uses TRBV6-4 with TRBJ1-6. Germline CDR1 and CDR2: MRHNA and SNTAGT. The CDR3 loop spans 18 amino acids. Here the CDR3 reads CASSDESLGSWSNSPLHF.

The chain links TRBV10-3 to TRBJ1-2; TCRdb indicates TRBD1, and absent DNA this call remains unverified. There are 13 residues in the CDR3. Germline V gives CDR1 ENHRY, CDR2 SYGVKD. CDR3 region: CAISRGQDSGYTF.

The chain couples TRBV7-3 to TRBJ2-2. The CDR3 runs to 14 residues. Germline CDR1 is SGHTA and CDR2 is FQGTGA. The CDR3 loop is CASSFSWETGELFF.

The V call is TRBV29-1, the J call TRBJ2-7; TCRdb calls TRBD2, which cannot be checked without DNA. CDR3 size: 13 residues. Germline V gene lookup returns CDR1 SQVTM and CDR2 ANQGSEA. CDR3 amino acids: CSVQRDSGSEQYF.

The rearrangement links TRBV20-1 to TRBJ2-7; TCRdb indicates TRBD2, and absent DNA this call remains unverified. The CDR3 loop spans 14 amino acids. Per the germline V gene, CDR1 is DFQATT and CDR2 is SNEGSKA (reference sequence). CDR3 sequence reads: CSASVPSGGYEQYF.

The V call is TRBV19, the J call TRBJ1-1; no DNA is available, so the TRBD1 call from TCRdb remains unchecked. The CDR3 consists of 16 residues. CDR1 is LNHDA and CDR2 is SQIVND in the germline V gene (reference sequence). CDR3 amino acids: CASRDAYMTGNTEAFF.

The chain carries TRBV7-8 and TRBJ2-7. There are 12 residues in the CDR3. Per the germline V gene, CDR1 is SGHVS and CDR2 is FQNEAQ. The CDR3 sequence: CASSLGKTEQYF. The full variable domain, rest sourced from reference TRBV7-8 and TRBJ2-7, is GAGVSQSPRYKVAKRGQDVALRCDPISGHVSLFWYQQALGQGPEFLTYFQNEAQLDKSGLPSDRFFAERPEGSVSTLKIQRTQQEDSAVYLCASSLGKTEQYFGPGTRLTVT.

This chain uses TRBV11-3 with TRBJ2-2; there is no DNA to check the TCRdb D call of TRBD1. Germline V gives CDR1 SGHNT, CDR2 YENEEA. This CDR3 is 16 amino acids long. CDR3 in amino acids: CASSSTGGPTIGELFF.

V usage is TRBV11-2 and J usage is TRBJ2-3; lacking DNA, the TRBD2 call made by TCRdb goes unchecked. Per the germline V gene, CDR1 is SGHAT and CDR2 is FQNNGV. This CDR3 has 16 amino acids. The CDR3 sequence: CASSLNSGGASDTQYF.

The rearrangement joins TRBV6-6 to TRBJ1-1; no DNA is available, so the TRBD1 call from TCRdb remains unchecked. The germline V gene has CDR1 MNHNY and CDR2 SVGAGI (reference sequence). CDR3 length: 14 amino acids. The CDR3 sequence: CASRPGQLNTEAFF.

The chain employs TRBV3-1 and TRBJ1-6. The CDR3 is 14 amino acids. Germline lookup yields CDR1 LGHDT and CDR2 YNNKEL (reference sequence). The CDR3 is CASSQGLDNSPLHF.

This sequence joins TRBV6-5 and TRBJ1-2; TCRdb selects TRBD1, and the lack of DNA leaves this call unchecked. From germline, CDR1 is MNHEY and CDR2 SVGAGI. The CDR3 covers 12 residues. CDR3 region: CASKGNPYGYTF.

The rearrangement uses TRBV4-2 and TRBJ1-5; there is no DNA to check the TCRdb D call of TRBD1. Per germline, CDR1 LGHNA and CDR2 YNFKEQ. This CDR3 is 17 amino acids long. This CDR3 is CASSQGTGSDGNQPQHF.

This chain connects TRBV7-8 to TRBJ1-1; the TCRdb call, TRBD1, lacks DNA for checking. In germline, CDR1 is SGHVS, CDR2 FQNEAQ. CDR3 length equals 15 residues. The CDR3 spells CASSLASSRGAEAFF.

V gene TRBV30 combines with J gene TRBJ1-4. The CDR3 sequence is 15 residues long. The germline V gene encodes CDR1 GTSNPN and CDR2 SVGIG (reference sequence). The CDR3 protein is CAWSVKAATNEKLFF.

The CDR3 loop reads CASSVAGSSGANVLTF. This chain uses TRBV9 with TRBJ2-6. This CDR3 has 16 amino acids. Germline CDR1 is SGDLS and CDR2 is YYNGEE.